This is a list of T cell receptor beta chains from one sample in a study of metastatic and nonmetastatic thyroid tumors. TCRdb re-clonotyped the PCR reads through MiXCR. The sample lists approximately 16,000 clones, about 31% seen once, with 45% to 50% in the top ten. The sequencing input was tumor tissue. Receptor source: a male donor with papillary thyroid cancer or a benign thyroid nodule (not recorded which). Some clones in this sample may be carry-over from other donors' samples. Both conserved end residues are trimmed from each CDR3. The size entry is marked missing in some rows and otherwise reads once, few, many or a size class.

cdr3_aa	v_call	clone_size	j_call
ASSWTGAEAF	TRBV5-8	NA	TRBJ1-1
AISESGRAYEQY	TRBV10-3	many	TRBJ2-7
ASSLSVVGYT	TRBV28	few	TRBJ1-2
ASSLQLFYEQY	TRBV12-3/TRBV12-4	few	TRBJ2-7
ASSPGVSGQGGAGNTIY	TRBV18	NA	TRBJ1-3
ASKGTSGNTGELF	TRBV5-1	many	TRBJ2-2
ASSHLGNQPQH	TRBV3-1	NA	TRBJ1-5
ASSTSEASGRVEQY	TRBV7-8	many	TRBJ2-7
ASSSNRGLSSYNEQF	TRBV28	NA	TRBJ2-1
ASRWSRGYEQY	TRBV12-3/TRBV12-4	many	TRBJ2-7
ASSETSGSTGELF	TRBV6-4	medium-sized	TRBJ2-2
ASSVYRTQY	TRBV7-2	many	TRBJ2-5
ASSLHRANNEQF	TRBV11-3	NA	TRBJ2-1
ASSYSITVGPDTQY	TRBV6-5	NA	TRBJ2-3
SATQGNTEAF	TRBV20-1	NA	TRBJ1-1
ASSQVENSPLH	TRBV3-1	many	TRBJ1-6
ASNRQGTSGEQF	TRBV5-4	many	TRBJ2-1
ASSLNPGLTYEQY	TRBV7-3	NA	TRBJ2-7
ASFQGAGEQF	TRBV10-2	many	TRBJ2-1
ASSPPEGDNTEAF	TRBV18	once	TRBJ1-1
ASSSRDSSYEQY	TRBV7-8	many	TRBJ2-7
ASSRLAGGGIPGDEQF	TRBV12-3/TRBV12-4	medium-sized	TRBJ2-1
ASSLIAGASYNEQF	TRBV7-3	NA	TRBJ2-1
SARDRGQGDLEQY	TRBV20-1	NA	TRBJ2-7
ASSIRQGASGEKLF	TRBV19	many	TRBJ1-4
ASSTHGQGNQPQH	TRBV28	medium-sized	TRBJ1-5
ASSLELAESGEQF	TRBV11-2	many	TRBJ2-1
ASSLAQFFGYT	TRBV11-2	NA	TRBJ1-2
ASDSSYEQY	TRBV28	many	TRBJ2-7
ASTGLVPYEQY	TRBV6-1	few	TRBJ2-7
ASSVDIVNTEAF	TRBV9	NA	TRBJ1-1
SASFKQWAEGYT	TRBV20-1	NA	TRBJ1-2
ASSSYPGQNNSPLH	TRBV28	few	TRBJ1-6
ASSLERRGTFGYT	TRBV5-1	NA	TRBJ1-2
ASSYLRGGNTIY	TRBV6-5	NA	TRBJ1-3
ASSCDGLYNEQF	TRBV5-1	NA	TRBJ2-1
ASSQEGGPADTQY	TRBV3-1	many	TRBJ2-3